A selection of T cell receptor beta chains follows, all from one sample in a study of T cells expressing NK-cell markers. TCRdb re-called the 5' RACE reads and catalogs CDR3 proteins one per entry, DNA excluded. The sample features hundreds of thousands of distinct CDR3 sequences, with around 3.3% in its top ten. Sequenced input: blood T cells: a sorted CD56 or NKG2C T cell subset, CD4+ or CD8+ T cells, or bulk PBMC T cells (not recorded which). Every receptor here comes from a young man in good health. Each CDR3 is given with its conserved first and last residue.

CASSQDHRGLYNEQFF	TRBV4-3	TRBJ2-1
CASSLGGSGEQFF	TRBV7-9	TRBJ2-1
CSARGRQGGHNEQFF	TRBV20-1	TRBJ2-1
CSAPPGTGVEWDYGYTF	TRBV20-1	TRBJ1-2
CSVDPRLKQETQYF	TRBV29-1	TRBJ2-5
CATDPGTGNFVHEQFF	TRBV24-1	TRBJ2-1
CSALGSTSYNEQFF	TRBV20-1	TRBJ2-1
CASGTSGRDEQFF	TRBV5-4	TRBJ2-1
CASSHQRAGLSSYNEQFF	TRBV4-3	TRBJ2-1
CATSDFDGEYQETQYF	TRBV24-1	TRBJ2-5
CASGLAGEFEQYF	TRBV12-3/TRBV12-4	TRBJ2-7
CSARDQGRGRREQYF	TRBV20-1	TRBJ2-7
CASSFGLEGYTF	TRBV12-3/TRBV12-4	TRBJ1-2
CASSQTSLNEKLFF	TRBV12-3/TRBV12-4	TRBJ1-4
CATRVFGYEQYF	TRBV10-3	TRBJ2-7
CSVESGSGNTIYF	TRBV29-1	TRBJ1-3
CASSWEGIQGEQYF	TRBV7-6	TRBJ2-7
CASWAATYNEQFF	TRBV6-2/TRBV6-3	TRBJ2-1
CAIKQGDYGYTF	TRBV10-3	TRBJ1-2
CASSFTSGGQETQYF	TRBV5-1	TRBJ2-5
CSASPLAAGETQYF	TRBV20-1	TRBJ2-5
CSVDLRLRETQYF	TRBV29-1	TRBJ2-5
CASSEDSNLAKNIQYF	TRBV5-1	TRBJ2-4
CASSTAGGGEQFF	TRBV12-3/TRBV12-4	TRBJ2-1
CSARDLLAGGFTEQFF	TRBV20-1	TRBJ2-1
CASSTGLVAEAFF	TRBV28	TRBJ1-1
CASSLAPPEGEAFF	TRBV5-1	TRBJ1-1
CASSRLPGLARTDTQYF	TRBV4-1	TRBJ2-3
CSARPSGLQEKLFF	TRBV20-1	TRBJ1-4
CASSYSSENEQFF	TRBV6-5	TRBJ2-1
CASSARGTGSNVGDTQYF	TRBV7-2	TRBJ2-3
CASSYVGTSGSHEQFF	TRBV7-2	TRBJ2-1
CSAAFIRDRNSGSLYEQYF	TRBV29-1	TRBJ2-7
CASSWVAGELFF	TRBV6-6	TRBJ2-2
CASSPRTSGIPDNEQFF	TRBV5-5	TRBJ2-1
CASSLMLAGAGELFF	TRBV7-2	TRBJ2-2
CASSLHRTGDTGELFF	TRBV5-5	TRBJ2-2
CATSTRTGTGELFF	TRBV15	TRBJ2-2
CALRTSDHNEQFF	TRBV10-3	TRBJ2-1
CASSRRVQGGFMEKLFF	TRBV7-3	TRBJ1-4